The 23 T cell receptor beta chains in this list originate from one sample, sequenced in a study of OX40 agonist ivuxolimab in advanced cancers. The library relied on the immunoSEQ multiplex PCR assay. TCRdb took this table from immuneACCESS and kept in-frame rearrangements with V and J called. Such tables lack part of the clones; where checked against another copy, unresolved V genes explain under half of the gap, and the rest is unexplained. Recorded for this sample are approximately 55,000 clones; approximately 90% of them occurred a single time. Around 15% of the sample rests with the top ten. Sequenced here: CD4+ or CD8+ T cells sorted from blood, sampled in a trial of the OX40 agonist ivuxolimab. These receptors came from an adult with an advanced solid tumor such as melanoma, head and neck, liver or kidney cancer.

The chain carries TRBV15 and TRBJ2-1; D call uncertain. Germline V gene sequence: CDR1 LNHNV, CDR2 YYDKDF (reference sequence). This CDR3 spans 13 amino acids. The V gene lost 6 bases and the J gene lost 6 bases, with 12 bases spanning the gap. Here the CDR3 reads CATSQKVVNEQFF. The CDR3 nucleotides read TGTGCCACCAGTCAGAAGGTTGTCAATGAGCAGTTCTTC.

CDR3 sequence reads: CASSVGSNYEQYF. As DNA, the CDR3 is TGTGCCAGCAGCGTAGGATCGAACTACGAGCAGTACTTC. This chain uses TRBV9 with TRBJ2-7; D uncertain. The germline gives CDR1 SGDLS, CDR2 YYNGEE. The CDR3 covers 13 residues. V was cut by 0 bases and J by 3 bases, with 7 bases left in between. Combining the CDR3 with reference TRBV9 and TRBJ2-7 gives the whole variable domain DSGVTQTPKHLITATGQRVTLRCSPRSGDLSVYWYQQSLDQGLQFLIQYYNGEERAKGNILERFSAQQFPDLHSELNLSSLELGDSALYFCASSVGSNYEQYFGPGTRLTVT.

The genes are TRBV19 and TRBJ1-5, with a weak D call TRBD1 (6 bases). The CDR3 runs 14 residues. The V gene's germline CDR1 is LNHDA and CDR2 SQIVND (reference sequence). With 3 bases removed from V and 7 bases from J, the gap between germline ends came to 13 bases. The CDR3 DNA follows: TGTGCCAGTAGTATTTCCACAGGGAGACAGCCCCAGCATTTT. As protein: CASSISTGRQPQHF.

The V call is TRBV15, the J call TRBJ1-3; D not resolved. The CDR3 totals 13 residues. V was cut by 3 bases and J by 0 bases, with 3 bases left in between. Germline-derived CDR1 and CDR2 are LNHNV and YYDKDF (reference sequence). CDR3 loop: CATSRVSGNTIYF. CDR3 DNA: TGTGCCACCAGCAGGGTCTCTGGAAACACCATATATTTT.

The chain combines TRBV7-6 with TRBJ1-3; TRBD1 matches at 10 bases. V lost 5 bases to trimming and J lost 4 bases; unmatched junction nucleotides: 5. The V gene's germline CDR1 is SGHVS and CDR2 FNYEAQ. The CDR3 extends over 15 amino acids. CDR3 sequence reads: CASSPGTGVGNTIYF. CDR3 nucleotides: TGTGCCAGCAGCCCCGGGACAGGGGTGGGAAACACCATATATTTT.

This chain joins TRBV28 and TRBJ2-7; D is unclear. This CDR3 region has 12 residues. Trimming removed 8 bases at V and 7 bases at J, with 15 bases between. Germline V gene data show CDR1 as MDHEN and CDR2 as SYDVKM. This CDR3 reads CASESQVGEQYF. The CDR3 region has the DNA TGTGCCAGCGAGTCCCAGGTGGGTGAGCAGTACTTC.

The chain employs TRBV6-5 and TRBJ1-2; perhaps TRBD1 as D (6 bases). V was shortened by 5 bases and J by 5 bases, with 12 bases between the two germline ends. The germline gives CDR1 MNHEY, CDR2 SVGAGI. The CDR3 is made up of 13 amino acids. CDR3 region: CASSIRDTYGYTF. The CDR3 nucleotides are TGTGCCAGCAGTATCCGGGACACATATGGCTACACCTTC.

This clone was counted between two and nine times. The chain recombines TRBV13 with TRBJ2-1, with D perhaps matching TRBD2 (6 bases). CDR3 length equals 20 residues. Germline V lookup: CDR1 PRHDT, CDR2 FYEKMQ (reference sequence). Trimming took off 5 bases at V and 3 bases at J, with 29 bases between the two ends. The CDR3, as DNA: TGTGCCAGCAGCCAACCCCGAGGTAGCGGCCCGACCCAATTCTACAATGAGCAGTTCTTC. Protein sequence: CASSQPRGSGPTQFYNEQFF.

The chain combines TRBV6-6 with TRBJ2-7; D might be TRBD1 (6 bases). This CDR3 is built from 13 residues. Germline lookup yields CDR1 MNHNY and CDR2 SVGAGI (reference sequence). V was pared by 6 bases and J by 3 bases, with 12 bases between. The CDR3 spells CASSPGQFYEQYF. In nucleotides, the CDR3 is TGTGCCAGCAGCCCAGGACAGTTCTACGAGCAGTACTTC.

The chain combines TRBV19 with TRBJ1-1; D remains ambiguous. The CDR3 is 14 residues long. V was trimmed by 8 bases and J by 1 base, leaving 14 bases between them. From germline, CDR1 is LNHDA and CDR2 SQIVND (reference sequence). The CDR3 nucleotides are TGTGCCAGTGCCCTCAAAACGTGGAACACTGAAGCTTTCTTT. Its protein product is CASALKTWNTEAFF.

The V call is TRBV9, the J call TRBJ2-5; the D gene is possibly TRBD2 (6 bases). CDR3 size: 16 residues. Trimming pared 3 bases from V and 2 bases from J, leaving 17 bases between. Germline V CDR1 and CDR2: SGDLS, YYNGEE. The CDR3 here is CASSARRDSAQETQYF. As DNA, the CDR3 is TGTGCCAGCAGCGCCCGCCGGGACTCGGCTCAAGAGACCCAGTACTTC.

The V call is TRBV5-8, the J call TRBJ2-7; 13 bases line up with TRBD2. Looked up from germline, CDR1 is SGHTS and CDR2 is YDEGEE. The CDR3 is 15 residues long. With V trimmed by 5 bases and J by 8 bases, 10 bases remained unmatched. The DNA for the CDR3 is TGTGCCAGCAGGACGCCAGGACTAGCGGGAGAACAGCAGTACTTC. Protein sequence: CASRTPGLAGEQQYF.

This chain uses TRBV5-1 with TRBJ2-2; possible D gene TRBD2, 6 bases. V dropped 3 bases and J dropped 6 bases, with 21 bases sitting between them. The germline gives CDR1 SGHRS, CDR2 YFSETQ. The CDR3 totals 17 residues. CDR3 in amino acids: CASSSPLREIIAGELFF. The DNA for the CDR3 is TGCGCCAGCAGCTCCCCCTTACGGGAGATAATTGCCGGGGAGCTGTTTTTT.

The chain joins TRBV11-2 to TRBJ2-7, with 7 bases fitting TRBD1. The CDR3 has 14 residues. Per germline, CDR1 SGHAT and CDR2 FQNNGV. V was pared by 5 bases and J by 5 bases, with 9 bases of the junction left unmatched. CDR3 nucleotide sequence: TGTGCCAGCAGCCAGGACAGGCTGTTCAACGAGCAGTACTTC. It codes for CASSQDRLFNEQYF.

The chain has TRBV18 and TRBJ2-5; 7 nucleotides match TRBD2. The length of the CDR3 is 14 residues. Trimming at V came to 3 bases and at J to 2 bases, leaving 3 bases not matched to a gene. CDR1 and CDR2 (germline): KGHSH, LQKENI. CDR3 nucleotide sequence: TGTGCCAGCTCACCTTGGGGGGGGCAAGAGACCCAGTACTTC. Translated: CASSPWGGQETQYF.

This clone was seen a few times. The chain recombines TRBV19 with TRBJ2-7; 8 nucleotides agree with TRBD1. CDR3 length: 14 amino acids. CDR1 and CDR2 from the germline V gene are LNHDA and SQIVND (reference sequence). After removal of 3 bases from V and 6 bases from J, the junction contained 7 bases not matched to a gene. CDR3: CASSIETGAREQYF. The DNA of the CDR3 is TGTGCCAGTAGTATTGAGACAGGGGCCCGCGAGCAGTACTTC.

The chain employs TRBV6-1 and TRBJ2-5; D uncertain. Looked up from germline, CDR1 is MNHNS and CDR2 is SASEGT. Between the trimmed V and J ends, which lost 2 bases and 4 bases, there was a span of 11 bases. This CDR3 has 14 residues. The CDR3 nucleotides are TGTGCCAGCAGTGAATCTATTTTCGGAGAGACCCAGTACTTC. Translated: CASSESIFGETQYF.

The genes are TRBV5-1 and TRBJ2-7; 9 nucleotides match TRBD1. CDR3 length: 15 residues. Germline V CDR1 and CDR2: SGHRS, YFSETQ. The V gene end was trimmed by 0 bases and the J gene end by 4 bases; junction bases not matched to a gene: 5. CDR3 nucleotide sequence: TGCGCCAGCAGCTTGGGGACAGGGGATTCTTACGAGCAGTACTTC. Translation: CASSLGTGDSYEQYF.

The chain employs TRBV11-3 and TRBJ2-7; D not resolved. Germline-derived CDR1 and CDR2 are SGHNT and YENEEA. This CDR3 has 14 residues. V was shortened by 2 bases and J by 0 bases, with 8 bases between the two germline ends. This CDR3 is CASSLWADSYEQYF. The CDR3 DNA reads TGTGCCAGCAGCTTATGGGCAGACTCCTACGAGCAGTACTTC.

The chain combines TRBV6-6 with TRBJ2-7, with D unresolved. The CDR3 loop spans 13 amino acids. The V gene's germline CDR1 is MNHNY and CDR2 SVGAGI (reference sequence). Trimming removed 5 bases from V and 2 bases from J, with 10 bases in between. The CDR3 reads CASSTSLTYEQYF. The DNA of the CDR3 is TGTGCCAGCAGTACATCCCTTACCTACGAGCAGTACTTC.

The chain joins TRBV11-2 to TRBJ2-1; 7 bases match TRBD2. This CDR3 region has 15 residues. V lost 5 bases, J lost 7 bases, and 11 bases stayed unmatched. Germline loops: CDR1 SGHAT, CDR2 FQNNGV. CDR3 in DNA: TGTGCCAGCAGCACCTGGGGTCTGGGAGGGAATGAGCAGTTCTTC. It is translated as CASSTWGLGGNEQFF.

V is TRBV27 and J is TRBJ2-7, with a tentative D call TRBD1 (6 bases). Germline V gene data show CDR1 as MNHEY and CDR2 as SMNVEV (reference sequence). Trimming stripped 7 bases from V and 4 bases from J, with 14 bases between. The CDR3 runs 13 residues. The CDR3 spells CASTRQQGYEQYF. In nucleotides, the CDR3 is TGTGCCAGCACCCGCCAACAGGGTTACGAGCAGTACTTC.

The chain links TRBV9 to TRBJ2-2; the D gene is possibly TRBD1 (5 bases). V lost 4 bases to trimming and J lost 7 bases, with 17 bases between them. This CDR3 has 15 amino acids. CDR1 and CDR2 (germline): SGDLS, YYNGEE. The CDR3 loop reads CASSTQVDTGGELFF. In DNA, the CDR3 is TGTGCCAGCAGCACACAGGTAGACACGGGCGGGGAGCTGTTTTTT.